This T cell receptor (beta chain) comes out of a study of T cell responses to AZD1222 COVID-19 vaccine. Method: immunoSEQ multiplex PCR; TCRdb's copy keeps in-frame clones and lacks some. Of about 68,000 clones listed, about three quarters are singletons. Looked up from germline, CDR1 is MDHEN and CDR2 is SYDVKM. There are 13 residues in the CDR3. V was shortened by 4 bases and J by 11 bases, with 17 bases between the two germline ends. The sequence was collected from an adult in good health. V and J are TRBV28 and TRBJ1-1, with a weak D call TRBD1 (6 bases). The sample here was peripheral blood, taken on day 0 of AZD1222 vaccination. The DNA for the CDR3 is TGTGCCAGCAGTTACAGGGTCCTTTTGGGTGCTTTCTTT. Its translation is CASSYRVLLGAFF.